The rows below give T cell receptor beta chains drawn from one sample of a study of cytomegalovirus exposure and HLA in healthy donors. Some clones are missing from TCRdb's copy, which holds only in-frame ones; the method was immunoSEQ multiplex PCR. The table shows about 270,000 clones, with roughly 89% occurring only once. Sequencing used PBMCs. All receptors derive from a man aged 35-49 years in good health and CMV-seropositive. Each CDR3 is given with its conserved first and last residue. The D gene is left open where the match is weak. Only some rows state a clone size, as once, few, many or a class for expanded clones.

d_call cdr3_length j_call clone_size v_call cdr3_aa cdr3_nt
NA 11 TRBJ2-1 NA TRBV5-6 CASSVINEQFF TGTGCCAGCAGCGTCATCAATGAGCAGTTCTTC
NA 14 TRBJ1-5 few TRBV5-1 CASSLNPGVQPQHF TGCGCCAGCAGCTTGAATCCAGGGGTTCAGCCCCAGCATTTT
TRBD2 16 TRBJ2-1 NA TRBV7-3 CASSPVSGSIYNEQFF TGTGCCAGCAGCCCAGTAAGCGGGAGCATCTACAATGAGCAGTTCTTC
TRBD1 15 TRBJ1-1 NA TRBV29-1 CSVGHAGGLGSEAFF TGCAGCGTTGGGCACGCAGGGGGCTTGGGATCTGAAGCTTTCTTT
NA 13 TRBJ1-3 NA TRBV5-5 CASHYLTGNTIYF TGTGCCAGCCACTACCTTACAGGAAACACCATATATTTT
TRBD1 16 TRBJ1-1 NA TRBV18 CASSPNTGVRNTEAFF TGTGCCAGCTCACCCAATACAGGGGTAAGGAACACTGAAGCTTTCTTT
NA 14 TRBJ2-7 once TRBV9 CASSVGADSYEQYF TGTGCCAGCAGCGTTGGGGCCGACTCCTACGAGCAGTACTTC
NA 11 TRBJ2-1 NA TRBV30 CAPGWPNEQFF TGTGCCCCCGGGTGGCCCAATGAGCAGTTCTTC
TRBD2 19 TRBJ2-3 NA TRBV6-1 CASSGSSGGRWRGTDTQYF TGTGCCAGCAGTGGCTCTAGCGGGGGACGCTGGAGGGGCACAGATACGCAGTATTTT
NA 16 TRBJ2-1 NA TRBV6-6 CASSYSGRAIGSEQFF TGTGCCAGCAGTTACTCGGGCCGAGCTATTGGGAGTGAGCAGTTCTTC
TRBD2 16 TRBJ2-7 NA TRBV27 CASSVMGGGPVYEQYF TGTGCCAGCAGTGTCATGGGGGGGGGTCCCGTCTACGAGCAGTACTTC
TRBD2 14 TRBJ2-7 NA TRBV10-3 CAIKGTSGNYEQYF TGTGCCATCAAGGGGACTAGCGGTAACTACGAGCAGTACTTC
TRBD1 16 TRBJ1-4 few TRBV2 CASSRYDRGANEKLFF TGTGCCAGCAGCCGGTACGACAGGGGTGCTAATGAAAAACTGTTTTTT
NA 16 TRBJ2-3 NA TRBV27 CASSLRETGLADTQYF TGTGCCAGCAGTTTAAGAGAGACAGGCTTGGCAGATACGCAGTATTTT
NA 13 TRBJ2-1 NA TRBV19 CASGPGQHNEQFF TGTGCCAGTGGCCCCGGACAGCACAATGAGCAGTTCTTC
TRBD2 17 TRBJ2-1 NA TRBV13 CASSSRGSGRAYNEQFF TGTGCCAGCAGCTCCCGGGGTAGCGGGAGGGCCTACAATGAGCAGTTCTTC
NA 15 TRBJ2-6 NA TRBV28 CASRAGSSGANVLTF TGTGCCAGCAGGGCCGGGTCCTCTGGGGCCAACGTCCTGACTTTC
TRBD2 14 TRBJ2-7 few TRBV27 CASSLERERYEQYF TGTGCCAGCAGTTTAGAGCGGGAGCGGTACGAGCAGTACTTC
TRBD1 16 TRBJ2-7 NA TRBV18 CASSPSLDRGRYEQYF TGTGCCAGCTCACCTTCGCTCGACAGGGGGAGGTATGAGCAGTACTTC
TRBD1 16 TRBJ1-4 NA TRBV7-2 CASRQGALGTNEKLFF TGTGCCAGCAGGCAGGGGGCCCTGGGAACTAATGAAAAACTGTTTTTT
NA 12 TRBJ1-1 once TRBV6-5 CASSTGGREAFF TGTGCCAGCAGCACGGGGGGCCGTGAAGCTTTCTTT
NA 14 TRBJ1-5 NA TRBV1 CTSSQAGPNQPQHF TGCACCAGCAGCCAAGCCGGTCCCAATCAGCCCCAGCATTTT
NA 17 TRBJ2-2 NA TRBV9 CASSVLPMTPSTGELFF TGTGCCAGCAGCGTCCTGCCCATGACACCCTCCACCGGGGAGCTGTTTTTT
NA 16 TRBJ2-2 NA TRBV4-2 CASSQEQRAGTGELFF TGTGCCAGCAGCCAAGAGCAGCGGGCGGGCACCGGGGAGCTGTTTTTT
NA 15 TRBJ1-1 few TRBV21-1 CASSNGGGLNTEAFF TGTGCCAGCAGCAATGGTGGGGGCTTGAACACTGAAGCTTTCTTT
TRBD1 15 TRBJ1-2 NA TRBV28 CASSPGQPANYGYTF TGTGCCAGCAGTCCGGGACAGCCCGCTAACTATGGCTACACCTTC
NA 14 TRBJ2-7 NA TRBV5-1 CASSLVTENYEQYF TGCGCCAGCAGCTTGGTGACGGAGAACTACGAGCAGTACTTC
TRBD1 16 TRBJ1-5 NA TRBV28 CASRSVAGGSSQPQHF TGTGCCAGCAGATCAGTGGCAGGGGGCAGCTCTCAGCCCCAGCATTTT
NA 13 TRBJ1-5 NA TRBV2 CASNYLNNQPQHF TGTGCCAGCAATTATTTAAACAATCAGCCCCAGCATTTT
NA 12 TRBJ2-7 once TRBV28 CASSLVGYEQYF TGTGCCAGCAGTTTAGTCGGGTACGAGCAGTACTTC
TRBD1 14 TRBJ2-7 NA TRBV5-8 CASRLTGLDYEQYF TGTGCCAGCAGGCTGACAGGGCTTGACTACGAGCAGTACTTC
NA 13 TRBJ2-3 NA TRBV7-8 CASSTYRTDTQYF TGTGCCAGCAGCACTTACAGGACAGATACGCAGTATTTT
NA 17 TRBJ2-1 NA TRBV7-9 CASSPIVADVGYNEQFF TGTGCCAGCAGCCCAATCGTAGCGGACGTCGGCTACAATGAGCAGTTCTTC
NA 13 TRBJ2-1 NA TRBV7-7 CASSFSGYNEQFF TGTGCTAGCAGCTTTAGCGGTTACAATGAGCAGTTCTTC
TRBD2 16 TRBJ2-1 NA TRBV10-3 CAISESTSGFHNEQFF TGTGCCATCAGTGAGTCGACTAGCGGCTTCCACAATGAGCAGTTCTTC
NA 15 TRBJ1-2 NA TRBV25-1 CASSDSLQGSNGYTF TGTGCCAGCAGTGACTCACTTCAGGGGTCGAACGGCTACACCTTC
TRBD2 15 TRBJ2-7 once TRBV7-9 CASSSRTSARYEQYF TGTGCCAGCAGCTCCCGGACTAGCGCTCGCTACGAGCAGTACTTC
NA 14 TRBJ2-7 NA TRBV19 CASSISGSSYEQYF TGTGCCAGTAGTATAAGCGGATCCTCCTACGAGCAGTACTTC
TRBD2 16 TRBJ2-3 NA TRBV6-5 CASSFSGTSPTGTQYF TGTGCCAGCAGTTTTTCCGGGACTAGCCCTACGGGTACGCAGTATTTT
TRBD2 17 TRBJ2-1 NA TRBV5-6 CASSSQQSNSGRFEQFF TGTGCCAGCAGCTCACAACAATCGAATAGCGGGAGGTTTGAGCAGTTCTTC
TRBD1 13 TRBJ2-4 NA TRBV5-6 CASSLKGAHIQYF TGTGCCAGCAGCTTGAAGGGGGCACACATTCAGTACTTC
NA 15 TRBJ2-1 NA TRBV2 CASSEWQGRSNEQFF TGTGCCAGCAGTGAATGGCAGGGTAGGAGCAATGAGCAGTTCTTC
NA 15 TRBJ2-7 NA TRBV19 CASSIDKQPYYEQYF TGTGCCAGTAGTATAGATAAACAGCCGTACTACGAGCAGTACTTC
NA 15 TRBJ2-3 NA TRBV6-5 CASSYVVSSTDTQYF TGTGCCAGCAGTTACGTCGTTTCTAGCACAGATACGCAGTATTTT
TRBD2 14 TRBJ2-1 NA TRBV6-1 CASTVTSGIYEQFF TGTGCCAGCACGGTCACCAGCGGGATCTATGAGCAGTTCTTC
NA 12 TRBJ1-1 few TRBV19 CASSRVNTEAFF TGTGCCAGTAGTCGGGTGAACACTGAAGCTTTCTTT
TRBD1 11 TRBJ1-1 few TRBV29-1 CSVVRGQAPFF TGCAGCGTTGTCAGGGGGCAAGCTCCTTTCTTT
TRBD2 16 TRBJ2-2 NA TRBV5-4 CASSLEEREMVGELFF TGTGCCAGCAGCTTGGAGGAGCGGGAGATGGTCGGGGAGCTGTTTTTT
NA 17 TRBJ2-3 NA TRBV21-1 CASSRPTLDSSTDTQYF TGTGCCAGCAGCAGACCTACGCTGGACTCATCCACAGATACGCAGTATTTT
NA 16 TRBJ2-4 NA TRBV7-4 CASSPGLLLAKNIQYF TGTGCCAGCAGCCCGGGATTACTCCTAGCCAAAAACATTCAGTACTTC
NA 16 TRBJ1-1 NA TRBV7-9 CASSPGSTGFNTEAFF TGTGCCAGCAGCCCCGGCTCAACAGGTTTCAACACTGAAGCTTTCTTT
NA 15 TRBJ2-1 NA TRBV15 CATEPRPNSYNEQFF TGTGCCACCGAGCCTAGACCCAACTCCTACAATGAGCAGTTCTTC
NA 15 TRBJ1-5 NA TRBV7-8 CASSLAAPGIQPQHF TGTGCCAGCAGCTTAGCGGCCCCGGGGATTCAGCCCCAGCATTTT
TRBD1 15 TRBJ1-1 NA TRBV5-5 CASSLAGTGGTEAFF TGTGCCAGCAGCTTGGCCGGGACAGGGGGCACTGAAGCTTTCTTT
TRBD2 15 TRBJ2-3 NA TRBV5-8 CASSYYKAGVYTQYF TGTGCCAGCAGCTACTACAAGGCGGGAGTGTATACGCAGTATTTT
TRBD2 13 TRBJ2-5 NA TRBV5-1 CASRLAGGETQYF TGCGCCAGCAGGCTAGCGGGAGGGGAGACCCAGTACTTC